The entry that follows covers one TCR beta chain sequence. Its specificity is not known. These data originate in a study of T-cell memory formation after mild COVID-19. Study-wide context: The study found TCR clusters largely donor specific.

The CDR3 runs to 15 residues. V gave up 4 bases and J gave up 4 bases, with 16 bases separating them. Germline V gene lookup returns CDR1 LGHDT and CDR2 YNNKEL (reference sequence). Findings and caveats of the study: A subset of responding clones appeared in pre-infection memory, suggesting cross-reactive memory joined.

Sample barcodes and UMIs were carried by the TCR alpha and TCR beta cDNA libraries that 5'RACE generated with constant-segment primers. TCRdb used MiXCR to reprocess the 5' RACE reads, holding one entry per CDR3 protein. The data show approximately 260,000 distinct CDR3 sequences, with 18% seen just once and under 25% held by the top ten. The chain joins TRBV3-1 to TRBJ1-2; D is undetermined. Sample: PBMCs or a T cell subset sorted from them (not recorded which). This sequence was found in a man younger than 35 who had mild COVID-19 (a few samples of this study predate the infection). Cell type and time point are not known. The CDR3 sequence: CASSPSRSGLYGYTF. In DNA, the CDR3 is TGTGCCAGCAGCCCCAGTCGCAGTGGGCTCTATGGCTACACCTTC.